These T cell receptor beta chains were read from a single sample in a study of blood T cell repertoires in COVID-19. Assay used: immunoSEQ multiplex PCR; TCRdb lists only in-frame clones, some missing. The profile shows 300,000 to 400,000 clones, around nine tenths of them singletons. Sequenced sample: peripheral blood. These receptors all come from a human donor in a cohort sampled during active COVID-19. Both conserved end residues are part of each CDR3. The order of the fields is D gene, J gene, V gene, clone size, CDR3 DNA, CDR3 protein. D genes are given only for firm matches. Some rows mark clone size as missing; the rest say once, few, many or name a class of expanded clone.

>.|TRBJ2-7|TRBV6-5|once
TGTGCCAGCAACAAGGGGACATTAAATAACGAGCAGTACTTC
CASNKGTLNNEQYF
>.|TRBJ1-2|TRBV6-6|.
TGTGCCAGCAAACTGGGACAAGGTCTCAACTATGGCTACACCTTC
CASKLGQGLNYGYTF
>TRBD2|TRBJ2-1|TRBV28|.
TGTGCCAGCAGCCCCAGCGGGAGGGGAAACAATGAGCAGTTCTTC
CASSPSGRGNNEQFF
>.|TRBJ1-2|TRBV30|.
TGTGCCTGGAACAGTGGCTATGGCTACACCTTC
CAWNSGYGYTF
>.|TRBJ2-6|TRBV3-1/TRBV3-2|.
TGTGCCAGCAGCCAAGTATCTGGGGCAGGACCTGGGGCCAACGTCCTGACTTTC
CASSQVSGAGPGANVLTF
>TRBD2|TRBJ2-1|TRBV7-9|.
TGTGCCAGCAGCCCTAGCGGGAGGGCCTTAAATGAGCAGTTCTTC
CASSPSGRALNEQFF
>.|TRBJ1-2|TRBV3-1/TRBV3-2|.
TGTGCCAGCAGCCTAGAAAGGCAGGGAAGCGGCTACACCTTC
CASSLERQGSGYTF
>TRBD2|TRBJ2-3|TRBV11-2|.
TGTGCCAGCAGCTTTGATCCCCGTCAGCGGGACCACACAGATACGCAGTATTTT
CASSFDPRQRDHTDTQYF
>.|TRBJ1-1|TRBV3-1/TRBV3-2|once
TGTGCCAGCAGCCTTCGGGTCGGTTTGAACACTGAAGCTTTCTTT
CASSLRVGLNTEAFF
>.|TRBJ1-5|TRBV30|.
TGTGCCTGGAGTTGGGGACACACCAATCAGCCCCAGCATTTT
CAWSWGHTNQPQHF
>.|TRBJ1-1|TRBV7-9|few
TGTGCCAGCAGCTTAGTAGGGGTAGTCTTACCTGAAGCTTTCTTT
CASSLVGVVLPEAFF
>TRBD2|TRBJ2-7|TRBV7-2|.
TGTGCCAGCAGCTTAGACAGCGGGGGGCTCTACGAGCAGTACTTC
CASSLDSGGLYEQYF
>.|TRBJ1-1|TRBV6-5|once
TGTGCCAGCAGGCGGCGGGGGGAGCACACTGAAGCTTTCTTT
CASRRRGEHTEAFF
>TRBD2|TRBJ2-1|TRBV28|.
TGTGCCAGCAGTTTATGGGCTAGCGGGAGAAATGAGCAGTTCTTC
CASSLWASGRNEQFF
>.|TRBJ2-7|TRBV3-1/TRBV3-2|.
TGTGCCAGCAGCTCTACGGGGGAGCAGTACTTC
CASSSTGEQYF
>.|TRBJ1-6|TRBV27|.
TGTGCCAGCAGTCCACTACAGGTTTCTAATTCACCCCTCCACTTT
CASSPLQVSNSPLHF
>.|TRBJ2-3|TRBV30|.
TGTGCCTTCCTGTGGAGCCCTAGCACAGATACGCAGTATTTT
CAFLWSPSTDTQYF
>.|TRBJ2-7|TRBV19|.
TGTGCCAGTAGTATGTCGAGGGAACGCGAGCAGTACTTC
CASSMSREREQYF
>TRBD1|TRBJ1-4|TRBV28|.
TGTGCCAGCAATAAGGGGGCGCCGGGTGAAAAACTGTTTTTT
CASNKGAPGEKLFF
>.|TRBJ2-3|TRBV11-2|.
TGTGCCAGCAGCCTTGACGGGAGTCTGAATACGCAGTATTTT
CASSLDGSLNTQYF
>.|TRBJ1-2|TRBV4-2|few
TGTGCCAGCAGCTCTCTTCGGCAGGGGCCCTATGGCTACACCTTC
CASSSLRQGPYGYTF
>.|TRBJ1-1|TRBV7-8|.
TGTGCCAGCAGCCTTAACTGGGGCGACACTGAAGCTTTCTTT
CASSLNWGDTEAFF
>.|TRBJ1-1|TRBV19|.
TGTGCCAGTAGTATTCAGGGAACCGTAAACACTGAAGCTTTCTTT
CASSIQGTVNTEAFF
>TRBD2|TRBJ2-1|TRBV9|.
TGTGCCAGCAGCCCCCGGCTCGGGGGACTAAACAATGAGCAGTTCTTC
CASSPRLGGLNNEQFF
>TRBD1|TRBJ1-4|TRBV6-6|.
TGTGCCAGCAGGGACCAGGGGGCCGTGAGGGAAAAACTGTTTTTT
CASRDQGAVREKLFF
>TRBD1|TRBJ1-5|TRBV12-5|.
TGTGCTAGTGGCAACGACAGGGAGGGCAATCAGCCCCAGCATTTT
CASGNDREGNQPQHF
>TRBD1|TRBJ2-7|TRBV28|.
TGTGCCAGCAGTTTATATGGGACAGGGGCCGAATTGTACGAGCAGTACTTC
CASSLYGTGAELYEQYF
>.|TRBJ1-1|TRBV30|.
TGTGCCTGGAGTGTAGGGAGTGAAGCTTTCTTT
CAWSVGSEAFF
>TRBD1|TRBJ2-7|TRBV30|once
TGTGCCTCTTACCTCGGGACAGGGGACCACGAGCAGTACTTC
CASYLGTGDHEQYF
>TRBD1|TRBJ2-7|TRBV7-3|.
TGTGCCAGCAGCCCTACACAGGGGTCAAGGGAGCAGTACTTC
CASSPTQGSREQYF
>.|TRBJ2-2|TRBV11-2|.
TGTGCCAGCAGCAATAACTATCCCGGGGAGCTGTTTTTT
CASSNNYPGELFF
>.|TRBJ2-1|TRBV5-1|once
TGCGCCAGCACCCTTCAGGACTCCTACAATGAGCAGTTCTTC
CASTLQDSYNEQFF
>.|TRBJ2-5|TRBV10-3|.
TGTGCCATCAGTGAGGGGCAGGGCCCAGAGACCCAGTACTTC
CAISEGQGPETQYF
>.|TRBJ2-7|TRBV5-3|.
TGTGCCAGAAGCGCCGGGGGTAGAAACTCCTACGAGCAGTACTTC
CARSAGGRNSYEQYF
>TRBD1|TRBJ2-6|TRBV3-1/TRBV3-2|.
TGTGCCAGCAGCCAAGGTCTCGGACAGGTAAACGTCCTGACTTTC
CASSQGLGQVNVLTF
>TRBD1|TRBJ1-5|TRBV7-2|.
TGTGCCAGCAGCAAACCAGACAGGGATGATCAGCCCCAGCATTTT
CASSKPDRDDQPQHF
>TRBD2|TRBJ2-7|TRBV15|.
TGTGCCGGGAAGGCGGGAGACCCCTACGAGCAGTACTTC
CAGKAGDPYEQYF
>.|TRBJ1-6|TRBV3-1/TRBV3-2|.
TGTGCCAGCAGCCCAGGGACTCTAGGAAATTCACCCCTCCACTTT
CASSPGTLGNSPLHF
>TRBD2|TRBJ2-5|TRBV7-2|.
TGTGCCAGCAGCGCGCAACCGGGACTAGTGCTTAACTTC
CASSAQPGLVLNF
>TRBD1|TRBJ1-5|TRBV4-2|.
TGTGCCAGCAGCCAAGAACAGGGGGCCCAGCCCCAGCATTTT
CASSQEQGAQPQHF
>.|TRBJ1-5|TRBV10-1|.
TGCGCCAGCATGTGCGATTGTGGCAATCAGCCCCAGCATTTT
CASMCDCGNQPQHF
>TRBD2|TRBJ2-1|TRBV9|.
TGTGCCAGCAGCGCTAGCGGGGGGGCCGGTAATGAGCAGTTCTTC
CASSASGGAGNEQFF
>.|TRBJ1-1|TRBV5-6|.
TGTGCCAGCAGCTTGATCGACAGAAAGAACACTGAAGCTTTCTTT
CASSLIDRKNTEAFF
>TRBD2|TRBJ2-1|TRBV19|.
TGTGCCAGTAGTCCCGGGACTAGCGGGAGGGATGAGTTCTTC
CASSPGTSGRDEFF
>TRBD2|TRBJ2-5|TRBV2|.
TGTGCCAGCAGTATATCAGCGGGGTCGGGAGAGACCCAGTACTTC
CASSISAGSGETQYF
>TRBD2|TRBJ2-2|TRBV11-2|.
TGTGCCAGCAGCTTACCGGGAGGGGCCGGGGAGCTGTTTTTT
CASSLPGGAGELFF
>.|TRBJ2-7|TRBV28|.
TGTGCCAGCAGTCTGGGCAGAAGGGGATCCTACGAGCAGTACTTC
CASSLGRRGSYEQYF
>TRBD2|TRBJ2-3|TRBV4-1|.
TGCGCCAGCAGCCTCTTTTGGGGACTAGCAGGGGTAGGGGATACGCAGTATTTT
CASSLFWGLAGVGDTQYF
>.|TRBJ1-2|TRBV21-1|.
TGTGCCAGCAGCAAAGCCCCACCTGACAGGGGGCGCGAATATGGCTACACCTTC
CASSKAPPDRGREYGYTF
>.|TRBJ2-5|TRBV29-1|.
TGCAGCGTTGATCGCCAGGGGAGCCAGGGGACCCAGTACTTC
CSVDRQGSQGTQYF
>.|TRBJ2-1|TRBV9|.
TGTGCCAGCAGCGTCAGCGGGCTCCCATACAATGAGCAGTTCTTC
CASSVSGLPYNEQFF
>TRBD1|TRBJ1-2|TRBV12-3/TRBV12-4|.
TGTGCCAGCAGCCGGGACAGGTTCTATGGCTACACCTTC
CASSRDRFYGYTF
>.|TRBJ1-1|TRBV9|.
TGTGCCAGTACCCAGGGAATGAACACTGAAGCTTTCTTT
CASTQGMNTEAFF
>.|TRBJ2-7|TRBV27|few
TGTGCCAGCAGCCAAAGGGGGGGCGTCACCTACGAGCAGTACTTC
CASSQRGGVTYEQYF
>.|TRBJ2-5|TRBV3-1/TRBV3-2|.
TGTGCCAGCAGCCAAGATCCCCGGGGGACCCAGTACTTC
CASSQDPRGTQYF